A single TCR beta chain is shown here with its context. Antigen: not known. These data belong to a study of T cell repertoires in cytomegalovirus infection. Study information: CMV infection together with matching HLA type was indicated by public TCR beta signatures. Regarding the study as a whole: Summed public TCR beta family frequency identified CMV carriers bearing the relevant HLA. The ex vivo response showed dominance by HLA-C-restricted CMV-specific TCR beta clonotypes.

MiXCR was run by TCRdb on the reads, yielding one entry per CDR3 protein. Of roughly 230,000 distinct CDR3 sequences in the sample, 15% to 20% are singletons; the top ten hold about 45%. V lost 7 bases and J lost 4; bases outside the gene matches: 26. The CDR3 extends over 21 amino acids. Germline V gene data show CDR1 as SQVTM and CDR2 as ANQGSEA. Sequencing used CD8+ T cells from PBMCs. The chain employs TRBV29-1 and TRBJ2-3, with TRBD2 matching over 13 bases. This receptor was taken from a human donor in good health (CMV status not recorded). Some clones in this sample may be carry-over from other donors' samples. CDR3 nucleotides: TGCAGCGCCGACGGGGATCGACTAGCGGGGGGCCCGGCAGCTAGTTCAGATACGCAGTATTTT. Protein: CSADGDRLAGGPAASSDTQYF.